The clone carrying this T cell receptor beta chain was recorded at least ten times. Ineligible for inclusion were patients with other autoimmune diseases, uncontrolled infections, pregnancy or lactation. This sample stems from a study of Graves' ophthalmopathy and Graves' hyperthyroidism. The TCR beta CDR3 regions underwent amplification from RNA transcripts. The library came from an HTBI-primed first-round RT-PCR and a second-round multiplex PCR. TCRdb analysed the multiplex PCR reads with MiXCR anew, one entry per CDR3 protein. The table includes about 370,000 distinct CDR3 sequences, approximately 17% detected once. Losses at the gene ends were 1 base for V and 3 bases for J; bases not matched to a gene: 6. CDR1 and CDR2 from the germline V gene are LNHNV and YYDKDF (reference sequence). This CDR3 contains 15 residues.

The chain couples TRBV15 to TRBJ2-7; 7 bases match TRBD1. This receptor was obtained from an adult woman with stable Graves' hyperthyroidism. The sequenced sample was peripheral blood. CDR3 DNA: TGTGCCACCAGCAGAGGGGCCAGGACAGGCTACGAGCAGTACTTC. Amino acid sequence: CATSRGARTGYEQYF. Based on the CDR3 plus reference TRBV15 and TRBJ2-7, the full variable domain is DAMVIQNPRYQVTQFGKPVTLSCSQTLNHNVMYWYQQKSSQAPKLLFHYYDKDFNNEADTPDNFQSRRPNTSFCFLDIRSPGLGDTAMYLCATSRGARTGYEQYFGPGTRLTVT.